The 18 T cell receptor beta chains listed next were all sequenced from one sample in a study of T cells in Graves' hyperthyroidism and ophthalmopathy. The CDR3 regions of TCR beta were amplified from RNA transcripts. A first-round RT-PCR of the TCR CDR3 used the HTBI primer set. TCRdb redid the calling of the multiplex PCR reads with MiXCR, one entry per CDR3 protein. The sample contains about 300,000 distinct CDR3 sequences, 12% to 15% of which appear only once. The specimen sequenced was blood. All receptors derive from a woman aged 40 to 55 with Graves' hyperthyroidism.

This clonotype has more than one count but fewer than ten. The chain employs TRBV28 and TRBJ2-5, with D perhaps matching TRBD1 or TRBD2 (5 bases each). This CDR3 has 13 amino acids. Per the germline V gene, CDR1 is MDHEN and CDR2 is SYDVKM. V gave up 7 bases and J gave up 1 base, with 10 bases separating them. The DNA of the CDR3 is TGTGCCAGCAAGCACGGGACCCAAGAGACCCAGTACTTC. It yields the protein CASKHGTQETQYF.

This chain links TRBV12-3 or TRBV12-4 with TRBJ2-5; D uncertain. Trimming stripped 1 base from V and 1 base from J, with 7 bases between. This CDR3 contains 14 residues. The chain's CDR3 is CASSLGELQETQYF. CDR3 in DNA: TGTGCCAGCAGTTTAGGGGAACTCCAAGAGACCCAGTACTTC.

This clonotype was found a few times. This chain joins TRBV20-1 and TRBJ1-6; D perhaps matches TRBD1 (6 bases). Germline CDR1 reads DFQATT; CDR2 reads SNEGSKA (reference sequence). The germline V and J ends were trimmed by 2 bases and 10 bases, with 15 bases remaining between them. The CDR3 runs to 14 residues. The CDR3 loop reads CSARRQALGSPLHF. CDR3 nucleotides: TGCAGTGCTAGAAGACAGGCTTTGGGATCACCCCTCCACTTT.

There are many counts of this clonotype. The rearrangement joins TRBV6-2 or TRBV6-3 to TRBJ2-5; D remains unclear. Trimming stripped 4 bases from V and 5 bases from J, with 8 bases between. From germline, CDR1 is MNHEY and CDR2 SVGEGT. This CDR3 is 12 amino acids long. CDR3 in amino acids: CASSWDTETQYF. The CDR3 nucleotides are TGTGCCAGCAGTTGGGATACGGAGACCCAGTACTTC.

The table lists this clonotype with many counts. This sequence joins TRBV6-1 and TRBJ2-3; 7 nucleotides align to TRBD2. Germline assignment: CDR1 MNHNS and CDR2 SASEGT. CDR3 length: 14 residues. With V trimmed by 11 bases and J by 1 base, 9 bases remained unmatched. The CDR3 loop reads CAVQTSERTDTQYF. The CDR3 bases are TGTGCCGTACAAACTAGCGAACGCACAGATACGCAGTATTTT.

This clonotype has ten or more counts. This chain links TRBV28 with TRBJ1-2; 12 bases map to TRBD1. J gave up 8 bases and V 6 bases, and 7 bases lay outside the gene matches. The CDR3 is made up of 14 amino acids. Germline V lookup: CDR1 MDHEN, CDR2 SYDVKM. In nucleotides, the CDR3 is TGTGCCAGCAGCCTGGGACAGGGGGCTGGGGGCTACACCTTC. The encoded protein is CASSLGQGAGGYTF.

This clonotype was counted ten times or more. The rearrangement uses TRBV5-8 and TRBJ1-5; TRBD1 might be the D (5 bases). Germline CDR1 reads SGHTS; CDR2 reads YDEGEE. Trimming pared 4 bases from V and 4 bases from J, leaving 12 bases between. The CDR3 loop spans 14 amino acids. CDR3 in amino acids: CASSLGGVNQPQHF. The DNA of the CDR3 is TGTGCCAGCAGCCTCGGGGGGGTGAATCAGCCCCAGCATTTT. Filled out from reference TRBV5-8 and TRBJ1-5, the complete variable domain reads EAGVTQSPTHLIKTRGQQATLRCSPISGHTSVYWYQQALGLGLQFLLWYDEGEERNRGNFPPRFSGRQFPNYSSELNVNALELEDSALYLCASSLGGVNQPQHFGDGTRLSIL.

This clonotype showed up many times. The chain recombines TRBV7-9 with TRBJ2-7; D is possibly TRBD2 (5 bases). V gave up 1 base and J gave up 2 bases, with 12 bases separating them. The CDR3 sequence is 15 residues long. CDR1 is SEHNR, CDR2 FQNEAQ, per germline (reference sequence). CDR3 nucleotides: TGTGCCAGCAGCTTAGTGAGCGGCCAACCCTACGAGCAGTACTTC. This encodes CASSLVSGQPYEQYF.

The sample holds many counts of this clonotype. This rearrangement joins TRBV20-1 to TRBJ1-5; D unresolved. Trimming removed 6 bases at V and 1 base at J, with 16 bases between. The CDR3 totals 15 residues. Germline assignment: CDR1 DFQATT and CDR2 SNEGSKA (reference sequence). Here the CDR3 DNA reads TGCAGTGCAGCCCGGGGAATTTCCAGCAATCAGCCCCAGCATTTT. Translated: CSAARGISSNQPQHF.

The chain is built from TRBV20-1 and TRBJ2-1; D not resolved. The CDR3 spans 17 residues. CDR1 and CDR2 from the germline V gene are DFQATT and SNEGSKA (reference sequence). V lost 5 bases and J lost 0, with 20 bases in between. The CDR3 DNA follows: TGCAGTGCTCCCAATGTCCTTGAGCCTTTCTCCTACAATGAGCAGTTCTTC. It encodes CSAPNVLEPFSYNEQFF.

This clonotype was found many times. The CDR3 bases are TGTGCCAGCACCCGGGAGTCTGGGGCCAACGTCCTGACTTTC. Residues: CASTRESGANVLTF. V usage is TRBV2 and J usage is TRBJ2-6, with a possible D match to TRBD2 (6 bases). With 7 bases removed from V and 1 base from J, the gap between germline ends came to 8 bases. Germline V gene lookup returns CDR1 SNHLY and CDR2 FYNNEI. The CDR3 spans 14 residues.

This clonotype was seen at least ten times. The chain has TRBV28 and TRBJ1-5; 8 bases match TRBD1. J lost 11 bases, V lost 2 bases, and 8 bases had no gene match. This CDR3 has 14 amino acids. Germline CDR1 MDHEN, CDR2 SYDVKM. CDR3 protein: CASSLGQGARTQHF. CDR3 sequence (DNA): TGTGCCAGCAGTTTAGGCCAGGGGGCGCGGACCCAGCATTTT.

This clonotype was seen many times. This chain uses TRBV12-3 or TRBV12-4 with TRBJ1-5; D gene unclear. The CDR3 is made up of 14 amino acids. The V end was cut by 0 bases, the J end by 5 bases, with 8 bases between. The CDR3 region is CASSLAFADQPQHF. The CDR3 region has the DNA TGTGCCAGCAGTTTAGCGTTTGCGGATCAGCCCCAGCATTTT.

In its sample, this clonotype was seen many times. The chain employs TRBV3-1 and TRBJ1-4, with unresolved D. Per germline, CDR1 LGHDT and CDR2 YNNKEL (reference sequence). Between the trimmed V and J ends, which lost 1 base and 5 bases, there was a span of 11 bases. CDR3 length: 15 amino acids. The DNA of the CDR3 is TGTGCCAGCAGCCAAGTGGGGTTTAGGAATGAAAAACTGTTTTTT. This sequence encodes CASSQVGFRNEKLFF.

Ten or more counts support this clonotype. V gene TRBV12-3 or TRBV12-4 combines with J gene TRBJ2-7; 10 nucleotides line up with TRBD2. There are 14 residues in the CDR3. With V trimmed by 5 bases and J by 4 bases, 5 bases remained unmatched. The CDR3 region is CASSVGLAHYEQYF. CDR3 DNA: TGTGCCAGCAGTGTGGGACTAGCGCATTACGAGCAGTACTTC.

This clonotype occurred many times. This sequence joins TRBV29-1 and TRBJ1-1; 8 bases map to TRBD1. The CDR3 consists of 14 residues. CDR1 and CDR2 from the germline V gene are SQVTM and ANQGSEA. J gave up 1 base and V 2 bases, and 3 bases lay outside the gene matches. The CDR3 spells CSVEPTGANTEAFF. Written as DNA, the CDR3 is TGCAGCGTTGAACCGACAGGGGCGAACACTGAAGCTTTCTTT. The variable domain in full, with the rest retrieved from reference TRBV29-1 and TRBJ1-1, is SAVISQKPSRDICQRGTSLTIQCQVDSQVTMMFWYRQQPGQSLTLIATANQGSEATYESGFVIDKFPISRPNLTFSTLTVSNMSPEDSSIYLCSVEPTGANTEAFFGQGTRLTVV.

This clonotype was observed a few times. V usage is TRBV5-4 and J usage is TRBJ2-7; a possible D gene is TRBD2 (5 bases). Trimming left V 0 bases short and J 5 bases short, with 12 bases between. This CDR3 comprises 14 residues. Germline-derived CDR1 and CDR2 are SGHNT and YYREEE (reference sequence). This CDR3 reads CASSLAEGRDEQYF. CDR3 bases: TGTGCCAGCAGCTTGGCCGAGGGCCGCGACGAGCAGTACTTC.

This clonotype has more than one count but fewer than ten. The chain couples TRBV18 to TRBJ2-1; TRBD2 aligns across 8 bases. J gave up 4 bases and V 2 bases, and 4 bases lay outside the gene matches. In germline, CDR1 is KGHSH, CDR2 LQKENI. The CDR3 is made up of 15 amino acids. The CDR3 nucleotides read TGTGCCAGCTCACCAGCGGGAGGCGGTTACAATGAGCAGTTCTTC. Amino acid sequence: CASSPAGGGYNEQFF.